This TCR beta chain was sequenced during a study of cytomegalovirus exposure and HLA in healthy donors. The V end was cut by 5 bases, the J end by 4 bases, with 4 bases between. Germline V CDR1 and CDR2: SNHLY, FYNNEI. This CDR3 is 11 amino acids long. Profiling relied on immunoSEQ multiplex PCR, and the TCRdb table lists in-frame clones only, not all of them. Of under 65,000 clones in the sample, approximately 89% were seen once. Sequencing was performed on PBMCs. The chain recombines TRBV2 with TRBJ2-3; no clear D. This receptor was obtained from a woman between 18 and 30 years old in good health and CMV-seropositive. The CDR3 region has the DNA TGTGCCAGCAGTCCCGCAGATACGCAGTATTTT. Its protein is CASSPADTQYF.